Listed below are T cell receptor beta chains from one sample, sequenced in a study of T cells after yellow fever vaccination. A single record per CDR3 protein comes from TCRdb applying MiXCR to the 5' RACE reads. The sample carries more than 90,000 distinct CDR3 sequences, roughly 8.4% recorded once. The sample was CD8+ T cells sorted from PBMCs, taken 45 days after the yellow fever booster vaccination. Receptors were obtained from a man aged 25-40 years who received the YFV17D yellow fever vaccine. CDR3s include the opening cysteine and the closing phenylalanine or tryptophan. Fields, in order: J gene, V gene, CDR3 protein.

>TRBJ1-5|TRBV27
CASSTLNSNQPQHF
>TRBJ1-1|TRBV20-1
CSARTGFEAFF
>TRBJ2-4|TRBV7-3
CASSLRLADPYSIQYF
>TRBJ1-2|TRBV29-1
CSVVETGNYGYTF
>TRBJ2-2|TRBV29-1
CSASGRAGLNTGELFF
>TRBJ2-7|TRBV7-7
CASSLGNGRGYEQYF
>TRBJ1-5|TRBV12-3/TRBV12-4
CASSTYDSNQPQHF
>TRBJ2-1|TRBV12-3/TRBV12-4
CASSQEIYNEQFF
>TRBJ2-1|TRBV28
CASSQRDSGGPRSEQFF
>TRBJ2-6|TRBV27
CASSSDSFGANVLTF
>TRBJ1-1|TRBV12-3/TRBV12-4
CASSLGGAEAFF
>TRBJ2-7|TRBV4-3
CASSHDTGGDEQYF
>TRBJ2-1|TRBV7-2
CASSSGGLYNEQFF
>TRBJ2-3|TRBV6-4
CASSEGTDTQYF
>TRBJ1-4|TRBV4-3
CASSQLGTGGEKLFF
>TRBJ2-7|TRBV27
CASSLSMLAGEGSYEQYF
>TRBJ2-1|TRBV11-2
CASSQPYNEQFF
>TRBJ2-3|TRBV28
CASSLIQGDTQYF
>TRBJ2-1|TRBV7-6
CASSDFLDASREQFF
>TRBJ2-7|TRBV28
CASSSLYSGGGDEQYF
>TRBJ2-3|TRBV11-2
CASSLNGGDTQYF
>TRBJ1-4|TRBV5-1
CASRKGTGTGDNEKLFF
>TRBJ1-1|TRBV29-1
CSVVTTENTEAFF
>TRBJ2-3|TRBV20-1
CSARATTVLVRERVISPDTQYF
>TRBJ2-7|TRBV5-5
CASGAGLPCEQYF
>TRBJ2-2|TRBV14
CASSSRDGQGELFF
>TRBJ2-6|TRBV6-5
CASSYSQGLASGANVLTF
>TRBJ2-5|TRBV12-3/TRBV12-4
CASSFPGGETQYF
>TRBJ2-7|TRBV27
CAIKASSGGPWEQYF